Listed here are 13 T cell receptor beta chains from one sample, sequenced in a study of T cells in localized non-small cell lung cancer. This table comes from immunoSEQ multiplex PCR, and its TCRdb copy is limited to in-frame clones, with some not included. The data hold about 2,300 clones, with roughly 22% observed a single time. Sequencing was performed on lung tumor tissue, taken before any cancer treatment. The receptors were gathered from a woman aged 40-75 years with stage II squamous cell lung carcinoma.

This clone was seen more than once but under ten times. The J gene is TRBJ1-4, the V gene TRBV5-1, with TRBD1 matching over 7 bases. The CDR3 contains 15 residues. CDR1 SGHRS and CDR2 YFSETQ come from the germline V gene. Unmatched junction bases numbered 7, after V lost 0 bases and J lost 8 bases. CDR3 sequence: CASSLETGQAEKLFF. CDR3 sequence (DNA): TGCGCCAGCAGCTTGGAGACAGGGCAGGCCGAAAAACTGTTTTTT.

The sample holds a few counts of this clone. The chain uses TRBV28 and TRBJ2-1; 10 bases are a match to TRBD1. V lost 6 bases and J lost 8; bases outside the gene matches: 10. The CDR3 spans 15 residues. Germline V CDR1 and CDR2: MDHEN, SYDVKM. Written as DNA, the CDR3 is TGTGCCAGCAGATTTGGGGGACAGGGGTACCATGAGCAGTTCTTC. Amino acids: CASRFGGQGYHEQFF.

J is TRBJ2-5 and V is TRBV19, with a weak D call TRBD1 (6 bases). Trimming cost V 1 base and J 2 bases, with 17 bases left between them. Germline V gene data show CDR1 as LNHDA and CDR2 as SQIVND (reference sequence). This CDR3 is 17 amino acids long. CDR3: CASSIVPGSRGQETQYF. DNA of the CDR3: TGTGCCAGTAGTATAGTTCCAGGCAGCAGGGGACAAGAGACCCAGTACTTC.

This clone appeared a few times. The rearrangement uses TRBV28 and TRBJ1-2, with 8 bases that match TRBD1. The CDR3 sequence is 14 residues long. Germline trimming cut 5 bases from V and 4 bases from J; bases unmatched to any gene: 6. Germline assignment: CDR1 MDHEN and CDR2 SYDVKM. As DNA, the CDR3 is TGTGCCAGCAGTCGCAGGGGGCCGGTCTATGGCTACACCTTC. Its translation is CASSRRGPVYGYTF.

This clone was observed a few times. This chain joins TRBV12-5 and TRBJ1-3; 9 nucleotides line up with TRBD1. Looked up from germline, CDR1 is LGHNT and CDR2 is FRNRAP. CDR3 size: 15 residues. The junction had 5 bases not matched to a gene; V was cut back by 5 bases and J by 3 bases. Here the CDR3 DNA reads TGTGCTAGTGGTCCCGGACAGGGGCGTGGAAACACCATATATTTT. Residues: CASGPGQGRGNTIYF.

In this sample, this clone turned up a few times. The rearrangement uses TRBV11-3 and TRBJ2-7; 12 bases map to TRBD1. The CDR3 length is 14 residues. CDR1 and CDR2 from the germline V gene are SGHNT and YENEEA. Trimming removed 3 bases from V and 7 bases from J; junction bases left unmatched: 4. CDR3 sequence (DNA): TGTGCCAGCAGCTTTGGGACAGGGGGCGGGGAGCAGTACTTC. Protein sequence: CASSFGTGGGEQYF.

This clone was picked up a small number of times. The chain joins TRBV19 to TRBJ2-4, with a possible D match to TRBD1 (5 bases). The CDR3 runs 14 residues. Germline V gene sequence: CDR1 LNHDA, CDR2 SQIVND (reference sequence). Trimming pared 3 bases from V and 1 base from J, leaving 7 bases between. CDR3 in DNA: TGTGCCAGTAGTATTGGGGCTGCCAAAAACATTCAGTACTTC. Translated: CASSIGAAKNIQYF.

By sample fraction, this clone is medium-sized. This chain uses TRBV6-7 with TRBJ2-7; 7 bases are shared with TRBD1. TRBV6-7 is an open reading frame whose function is uncertain. The CDR3 sequence is 14 residues long. The V and J ends lost 5 bases and 6 bases, in that order; junction bases with no gene match: 10. The CDR3 sequence: CASSRDSSGSEQYF. As DNA, the CDR3 is TGTGCCAGCAGTCGGGACAGCTCAGGGTCCGAGCAGTACTTC.

This clone was counted between two and nine times. The chain employs TRBV11-3 and TRBJ1-5; D is unclear. With 3 bases removed from V and 0 bases from J, the gap between germline ends came to 9 bases. The CDR3 loop spans 15 amino acids. Germline CDR1 reads SGHNT; CDR2 reads YENEEA. Here the CDR3 DNA reads TGTGCCAGCAGCTTGGCGCCGGATAGCAATCAGCCCCAGCATTTT. Translation gives CASSLAPDSNQPQHF.

This clone was detected only a few times. The CDR3 loop is CASSVTGKGAFF. CDR3 bases: TGTGCCAGCAGCGTAACAGGAAAAGGAGCTTTCTTT. The rearrangement uses TRBV9 and TRBJ1-1, with D possibly TRBD1 on 5 matching bases. The ends were cut back, 1 base at V and 10 bases at J, with 11 bases in the middle. Per germline, CDR1 SGDLS and CDR2 YYNGEE. The CDR3 runs to 12 residues. The entire variable domain, with the rest obtained from reference TRBV9 and TRBJ1-1, is as follows: DSGVTQTPKHLITATGQRVTLRCSPRSGDLSVYWYQQSLDQGLQFLIQYYNGEERAKGNILERFSAQQFPDLHSELNLSSLELGDSALYFCASSVTGKGAFFGQGTRLTVV.

By its share, this clone is medium-sized. The chain carries TRBV4-1 and TRBJ2-6; 7 bases map to TRBD2. The CDR3 covers 16 residues. V was clipped by 3 bases and J by 1 base; unmatched bases: 3. CDR1 MGHRA and CDR2 YSYEKL come from the germline V gene. CDR3 sequence (DNA): TGCGCCAGCAGCCAGGGAGCGGGGTCTGGGGCCAACGTCCTGACTTTC. Translated: CASSQGAGSGANVLTF.

In DNA form, the CDR3 reads TGTGCCAGCAGCCCCCAGGGGGCCCCGGGAGGCACTGAAGCTTTCTTT. Amino acids: CASSPQGAPGGTEAFF. The chain recombines TRBV11-3 with TRBJ1-1; 8 positions match TRBD1. Looked up from germline, CDR1 is SGHNT and CDR2 is YENEEA. CDR3 size: 16 residues. V trimming: 5 bases; J trimming: 4 bases; junction bases outside the gene matches: 12.

In its sample, this clone is large. The chain couples TRBV6-8 to TRBJ1-2, with unresolved D. This CDR3 spans 14 amino acids. From germline, CDR1 is MNHGY and CDR2 SAAAGT. V was cut by 5 bases and J by 4 bases, with 14 bases left in between. The CDR3 region has the DNA TGTGCCAGCAGTCCAGACCCAGCCGGCTATGGCTACACCTTC. Encoded protein: CASSPDPAGYGYTF.